The clone carrying this T cell receptor beta chain showed up just a few times. As yet, its antigen is unknown. Trimming shortened V by 5 bases and J by 4 bases, and 11 bases separated the two germline ends. Per the germline V gene, CDR1 is SEHNR and CDR2 is FQNEAQ (reference sequence). CDR3 length equals 13 residues. This specimen belongs to a study of post-analysis software for immune sequencing data. About the study: In terms of disease course, relapsing-remitting, secondary progressive and progressive-relapsing multiple sclerosis were included.

The study, taken as a whole, reports: Elevated frequency relative to controls characterized 4 or 5 TRBV segments in patients, TRBV5-6, TRBV5-1 and TRBV20-1 among them.

The TCR beta cDNA libraries contained unique molecular identifiers. TCRdb reprocessed the PCR reads with MiXCR, giving one entry per CDR3 protein. The profile shows hundreds of thousands of distinct CDR3 sequences, approximately 30% of them singletons. This chain connects TRBV7-9 to TRBJ1-1; perhaps TRBD1 as D (5 bases). Material: blood. The clonotype originates from a girl between 5 and 17 years old with multiple sclerosis. The CDR3 bases are TGTGCCAGCAGCCCGTCGGGGCCCACTGAAGCTTTCTTT. It codes for CASSPSGPTEAFF.